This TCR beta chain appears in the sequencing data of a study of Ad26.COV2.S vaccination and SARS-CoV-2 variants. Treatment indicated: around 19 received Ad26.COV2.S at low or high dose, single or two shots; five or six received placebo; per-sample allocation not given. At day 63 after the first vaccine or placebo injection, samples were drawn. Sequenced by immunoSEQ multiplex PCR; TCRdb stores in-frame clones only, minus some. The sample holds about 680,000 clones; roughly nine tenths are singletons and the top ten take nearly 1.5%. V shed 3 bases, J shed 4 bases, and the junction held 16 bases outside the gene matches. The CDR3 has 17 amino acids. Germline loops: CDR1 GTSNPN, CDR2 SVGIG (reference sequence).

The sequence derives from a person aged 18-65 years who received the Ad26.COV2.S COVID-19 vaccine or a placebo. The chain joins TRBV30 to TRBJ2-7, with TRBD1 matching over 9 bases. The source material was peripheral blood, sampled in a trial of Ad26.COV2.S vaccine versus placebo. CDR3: CAWSFGTGRRRSYEQYF. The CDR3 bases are TGTGCCTGGAGCTTCGGGACAGGGAGAAGGAGGTCATACGAGCAGTACTTC.